Listed here is a single T cell receptor beta chain. The antigen remains unidentified. This sample stems from a study of shared clonotypes between healthy human individuals. General study findings and limits: In four donors, about 5% of naive CD4 clonotypes appeared in common.

Germline loops: CDR1 MNHNS, CDR2 SASEGT. V lost 5 bases, J lost 6 bases, and 6 bases stayed unmatched. The CDR3 extends over 14 amino acids. Per the authors' pipeline: Without quality scores, immunoSEQ junctional reads could not be filtered like full-length reads. Method: immunoSEQ multiplex PCR; TCRdb's copy keeps in-frame clones and lacks some. For V, J and clone size, that table is used; D and trimming come from the DNA. This table has roughly 110,000 clones, roughly two thirds appearing once. This TCR came from a woman aged 25 to 39 in good health. The J gene is TRBJ2-2, the V gene TRBV6-1, with TRBD2 matching 7 bases. The sequenced sample was memory CD8+ T cells sorted from blood. Regarding subset: CD45RO+ cells pooled with CCR7-negative TemRA cells. In DNA, the CDR3 is TGTGCCAGCAGTCAAACTAGCGTGTCCGGGGAGCTGTTTTTT. It codes for CASSQTSVSGELFF.